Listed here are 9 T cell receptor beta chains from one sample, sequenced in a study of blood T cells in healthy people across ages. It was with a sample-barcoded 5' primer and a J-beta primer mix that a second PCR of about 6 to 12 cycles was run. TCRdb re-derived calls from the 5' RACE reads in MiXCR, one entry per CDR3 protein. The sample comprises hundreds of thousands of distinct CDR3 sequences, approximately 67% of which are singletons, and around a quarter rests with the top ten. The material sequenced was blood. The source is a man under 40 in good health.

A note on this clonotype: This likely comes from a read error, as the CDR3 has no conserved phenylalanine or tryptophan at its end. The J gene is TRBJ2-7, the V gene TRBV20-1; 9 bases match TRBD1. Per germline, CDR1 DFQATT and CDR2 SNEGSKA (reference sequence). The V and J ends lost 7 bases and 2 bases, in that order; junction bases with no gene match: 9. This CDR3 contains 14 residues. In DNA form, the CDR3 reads TGCAGTGGCATACCGGGACAGGGAGCCTACGAGCAGTACTTA. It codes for CSGIPGQGAYEQYL.

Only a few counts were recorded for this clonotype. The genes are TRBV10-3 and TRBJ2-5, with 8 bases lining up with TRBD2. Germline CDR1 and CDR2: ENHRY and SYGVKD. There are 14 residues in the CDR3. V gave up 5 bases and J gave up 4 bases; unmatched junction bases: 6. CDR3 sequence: CAISPPGGRETQYF. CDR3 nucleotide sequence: TGTGCCATCAGTCCCCCGGGGGGGCGAGAGACCCAGTACTTC.

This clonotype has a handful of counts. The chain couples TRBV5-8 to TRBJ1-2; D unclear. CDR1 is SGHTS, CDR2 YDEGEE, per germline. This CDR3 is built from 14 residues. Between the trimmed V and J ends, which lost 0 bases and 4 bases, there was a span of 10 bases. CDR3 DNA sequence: TGTGCCAGCAGCTTGGACAGATTGAGCTATGGCTACACCTTC. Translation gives CASSLDRLSYGYTF.

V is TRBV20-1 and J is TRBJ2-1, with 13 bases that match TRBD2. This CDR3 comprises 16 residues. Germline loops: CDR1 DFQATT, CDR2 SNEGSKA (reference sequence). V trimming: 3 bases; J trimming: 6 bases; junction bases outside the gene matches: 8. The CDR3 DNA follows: TGCAGTGCTAGGACTAGCGGGGGGCCGATTCCCAATGAGCAGTTCTTC. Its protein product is CSARTSGGPIPNEQFF.

CDR3 residues: CASSRQMQETQYF. CDR3 DNA sequence: TGTGCCAGCAGCCGACAGATGCAAGAGACCCAGTACTTC. This chain links TRBV12-3 or TRBV12-4 with TRBJ2-7; possible D gene TRBD1, 5 bases. The J call is doubtful: the DNA matches TRBJ2-5 better. This CDR3 is 13 amino acids long.

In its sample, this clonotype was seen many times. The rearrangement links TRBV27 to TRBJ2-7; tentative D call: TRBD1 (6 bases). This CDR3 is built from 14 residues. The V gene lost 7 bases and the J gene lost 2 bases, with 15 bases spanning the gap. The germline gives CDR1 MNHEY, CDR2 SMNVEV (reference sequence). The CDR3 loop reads CASNRVAGAYEQYF. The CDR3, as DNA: TGTGCCAGCAACAGGGTTGCTGGGGCCTACGAGCAGTACTTC.

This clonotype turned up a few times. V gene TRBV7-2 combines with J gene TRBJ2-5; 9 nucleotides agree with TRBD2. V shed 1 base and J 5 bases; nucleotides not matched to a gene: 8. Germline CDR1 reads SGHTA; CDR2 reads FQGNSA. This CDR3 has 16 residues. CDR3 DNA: TGTGCCAGCAGCTTAGGAGATAGGCTAGCGGGGGAGACCCAGTACTTC. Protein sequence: CASSLGDRLAGETQYF.

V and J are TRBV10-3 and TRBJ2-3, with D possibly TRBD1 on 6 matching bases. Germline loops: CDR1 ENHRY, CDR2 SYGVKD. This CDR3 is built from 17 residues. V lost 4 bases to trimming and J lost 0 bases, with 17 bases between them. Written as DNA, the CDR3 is TGTGCCATCAGTGGTTTCCCGGACAGAGCTAGCACAGATACGCAGTATTTT. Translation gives CAISGFPDRASTDTQYF.

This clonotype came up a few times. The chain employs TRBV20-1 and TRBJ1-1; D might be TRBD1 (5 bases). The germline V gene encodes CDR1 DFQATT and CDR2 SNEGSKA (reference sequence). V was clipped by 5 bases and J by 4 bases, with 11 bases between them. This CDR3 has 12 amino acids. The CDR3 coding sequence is TGCAGTGCTCCGGGACTTACCACTGAAGCTTTCTTT. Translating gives CSAPGLTTEAFF.